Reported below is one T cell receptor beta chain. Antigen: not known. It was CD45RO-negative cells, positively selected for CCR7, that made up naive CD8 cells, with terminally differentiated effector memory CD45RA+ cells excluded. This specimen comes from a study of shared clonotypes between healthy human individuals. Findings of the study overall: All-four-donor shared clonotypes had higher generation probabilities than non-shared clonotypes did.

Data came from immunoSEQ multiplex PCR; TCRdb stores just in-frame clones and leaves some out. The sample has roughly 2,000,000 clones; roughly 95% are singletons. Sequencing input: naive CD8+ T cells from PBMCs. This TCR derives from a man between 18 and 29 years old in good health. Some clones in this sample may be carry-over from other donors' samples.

The CDR3 spells CASSSPRGHRMIQYF. CDR3 nucleotides: TGTGCCAGCAGTTCCCCTAGGGGGCATCGGATGATTCAGTACTTC. V is TRBV28 and J is TRBJ2-4; TRBD1 matches 7 bases. The germline CDR1 and CDR2 sequences are MDHEN and SYDVKM. The CDR3 contains 15 residues. V shed 4 bases, J shed 10 bases, and the junction held 13 bases outside the gene matches.